Listed here are 12 T cell receptor beta chains from one sample, sequenced in a study of cytomegalovirus exposure and HLA in healthy donors. Primers for the PCR totalled 60 Vbeta and 13 Jbeta. The data were produced by immunoSEQ multiplex PCR, yet TCRdb's version contains in-frame clones alone and is incomplete. This repertoire shows approximately 210,000 clones, around 79% found once; its top ten account for approximately 0.4%. Sequences were obtained from PBMCs. Source of these receptors: a male donor in good health and CMV-seropositive.

The rearrangement uses TRBV18 and TRBJ2-7; D unclear. Trimming pared 5 bases from V and 6 bases from J, leaving 17 bases between. CDR3 length equals 14 residues. CDR1 and CDR2 from the germline V gene are KGHSH and LQKENI. CDR3 sequence: CASSAPPFYGEQYF. CDR3 in DNA: TGTGCCAGCTCAGCCCCCCCTTTTTACGGCGAGCAGTACTTC.

The genes are TRBV7-3 and TRBJ1-2; unclear D gene. Germline values: CDR1 SGHTA, CDR2 FQGTGA. This CDR3 has 13 amino acids. The ends were cut back, 6 bases at V and 8 bases at J, with 16 bases in the middle. The CDR3 DNA reads TGTGCCAGCAGTCCCGTACCCGACTCCGGCTACACCTTC. Amino acids: CASSPVPDSGYTF.

This clone was seen a single time. Sequence at one end of the junction differs from germline and may be a read error. CDR3 protein: CASSPLEGLAFPHF. The CDR3 nucleotides read TGTGCCAGCAGCCCCTTGGAGGGGCTAGCTTTCCCCCATTTT. This chain links TRBV4-2 with TRBJ2-3; a possible D gene is TRBD2 (6 bases). The length of the CDR3 is 14 residues. Germline V gene sequence: CDR1 LGHNA, CDR2 YNFKEQ.

The chain carries TRBV4-3 and TRBJ2-1; 8 bases match TRBD2. CDR3 length equals 17 residues. V lost 4 bases, J lost 1 base, and 9 bases stayed unmatched. From germline, CDR1 is LGHNA and CDR2 YSLEER. The CDR3 loop is CASSRTGIAGSYNEQFF. The CDR3 nucleotides are TGCGCCAGCAGCCGTACCGGGATAGCGGGATCCTACAATGAGCAGTTCTTC.

The rearrangement uses TRBV5-1 and TRBJ2-7, with 10 nucleotides matching TRBD1. This CDR3 contains 13 residues. Germline lookup yields CDR1 SGHRS and CDR2 YFSETQ. With V trimmed by 0 bases and J by 12 bases, 6 bases remained unmatched. For the CDR3, the DNA is TGCGCCAGCAGCTTGGCCGGGACAGGGGATTCGTACTTC. Its translation is CASSLAGTGDSYF.

The chain couples TRBV7-2 to TRBJ2-1, with 10 bases matching TRBD2. The V segment lost 5 bases and the J segment 10 bases; nucleotides outside the gene matches: 14. Germline V lookup: CDR1 SGHTA, CDR2 FQGNSA. There are 16 residues in the CDR3. The CDR3 DNA sequence: TGTGCCAGCAGCCCCAGAGGCCCACTAGCGGGGCCCGAGCAGTTCTTC. Translating it yields CASSPRGPLAGPEQFF. The entire variable domain, with the rest obtained from reference TRBV7-2 and TRBJ2-1, is as follows: GAGVSQSPSNKVTEKGKDVELRCDPISGHTALYWYRQSLGQGLEFLIYFQGNSAPDKSGLPSDRFSAERTGGSVSTLTIQRTQQEDSAVYLCASSPRGPLAGPEQFFGPGTRLTVL.

The V gene is TRBV15, the J gene TRBJ1-1; the match to TRBD1 covers 7 bases. The CDR3 consists of 14 residues. J gave up 11 bases and V 4 bases, and 13 bases lay outside the gene matches. Per the germline V gene, CDR1 is LNHNV and CDR2 is YYDKDF (reference sequence). CDR3 protein: CATSKGRMDRIAFF. CDR3 DNA: TGTGCCACCAGCAAAGGACGGATGGACAGGATCGCTTTCTTT.

The CDR3 here is CASGLSKGLAGEETQYF. In DNA, the CDR3 is TGTGCTAGTGGTTTGAGTAAGGGACTAGCGGGAGAAGAGACCCAGTACTTC. This sequence joins TRBV12-5 and TRBJ2-5, with 14 nucleotides matching TRBD2. Germline V gives CDR1 LGHNT, CDR2 FRNRAP. CDR3 length: 17 residues. J gave up 3 bases and V 2 bases, and 5 bases lay outside the gene matches. The full variable domain, rest sourced from reference TRBV12-5 and TRBJ2-5, is DARVTQTPRHKVTEMGQEVTMRCQPILGHNTVFWYRQTMMQGLELLAYFRNRAPLDDSGMPKDRFSAEMPDATLATLKIQPSEPRDSAVYFCASGLSKGLAGEETQYFGPGTRLLVL.

The J gene is TRBJ2-2, the V gene TRBV7-6, with D tentatively TRBD1 (6 bases). The germline CDR1 and CDR2 sequences are SGHVS and FNYEAQ. The CDR3 contains 16 residues. Trimming cost V 0 bases and J 6 bases, with 14 bases left between them. The CDR3 loop reads CASSLASGTTAGELFF. The CDR3 DNA follows: TGTGCCAGCAGCTTAGCGAGTGGGACAACAGCCGGGGAGCTGTTTTTT. The full variable domain, completed using reference TRBV7-6 and TRBJ2-2, is GAGVSQSPRYKVTKRGQDVALRCDPISGHVSLYWYRQALGQGPEFLTYFNYEAQQDKSGLPNDRFSAERPEGSISTLTIQRTEQRDSAMYRCASSLASGTTAGELFFGEGSRLTVL.

The rearrangement links TRBV21-1 to TRBJ2-1; TRBD1 is taken as the D call from the table, unchecked against the DNA. TRBV21-1 is shown as a pseudogene. The CDR3 contains 18 residues. Written as DNA, the CDR3 is TGTGCCAGCAGCAAAGAGGAGGGGAACAGGGGAAGGCACCAGAAGCAGTTCTTC. The encoded protein is CASSKEEGNRGRHQKQFF.

The chain links TRBV5-1 to TRBJ1-6, with TRBD1 as a possible D gene (5 bases). V was shortened by 4 bases and J by 8 bases, with 13 bases between the two germline ends. The germline V gene has CDR1 SGHRS and CDR2 YFSETQ. CDR3 length: 14 amino acids. As DNA, the CDR3 is TGCGCCAGCAGCCACCGGGGGTTAGATTCACCCCTCCACTTT. Encoded protein: CASSHRGLDSPLHF.

This clone was detected only once. The chain carries TRBV7-6 and TRBJ1-1; possible D gene TRBD1, 5 bases. The germline V gene has CDR1 SGHVS and CDR2 FNYEAQ. The CDR3 covers 15 residues. The ends were cut back, 4 bases at V and 5 bases at J, with 17 bases in the middle. CDR3 in DNA: TGTGCCAGCAGCTCCCAAGCGGGGCGGACAACTGAAGCTTTCTTT. This sequence encodes CASSSQAGRTTEAFF. Using reference TRBV7-6 and TRBJ1-1 for the parts outside the CDR3, the full variable domain is GAGVSQSPRYKVTKRGQDVALRCDPISGHVSLYWYRQALGQGPEFLTYFNYEAQQDKSGLPNDRFSAERPEGSISTLTIQRTEQRDSAMYRCASSSQAGRTTEAFFGQGTRLTVV.